This TCR beta chain was found in a study of cytomegalovirus exposure and HLA in healthy donors. Regarding the study as a whole: HLA alleles showed associations with 15,000 to 20,000 TCR beta sequences in a later analysis, at a 0.05 false discovery rate.

The PCR ran on 60 Vbeta and 13 Jbeta primers. How the authors handled the data: There were about 80 million unique TCR beta chains by a later count, and some 12 million of them were shared. Measured with immunoSEQ multiplex PCR; TCRdb has only the in-frame clones, and not every one. The V and J calls and clone size come from that table; D and trimming were worked out from the DNA. This repertoire shows more than 150,000 clones, around three quarters found once; its top ten account for less than 2%. The CDR3 has 16 residues. Germline V gene sequence: CDR1 SEHNR, CDR2 FQNEAQ (reference sequence). Healthy bone marrow donors made up the cohort. Worth noting for this clone: The target antigen is unknown. The junction departs from germline at one end; a sequencing error may be responsible.

The gene calls are TRBV7-9 and TRBJ2-2; 10 bases are shared with TRBD1. The specimen was PBMCs. This TCR was recovered from a man aged 35-49 years in good health and CMV-seronegative. This CDR3 is CSSTTRTGGSTGELFF. The CDR3, as DNA: TGTTCCAGCACCACACGGACAGGGGGTTCGACCGGGGAGCTGTTTTTT.